This T cell receptor (beta chain) is from a study of early stage breast cancer tumors. Germline lookup yields CDR1 MNHEY and CDR2 SVGAGI. Trimming cost V 2 bases and J 4 bases, with 11 bases left between them. The CDR3 is 14 residues long. Each sample had two DNA replicates, around 0.45 ug blood or roughly 1.6 ug tissue. Only in-frame clones appear in the TCRdb table, and some are missing; sequencing was by immunoSEQ multiplex PCR. The profile shows under 30,000 clones, 65% to 75% of them singletons. The study's findings and limits: Unsorted bulk genomic DNA sequencing lacked pairing and functional marker data. Tumors had 2 to 3-fold higher T cell density and higher clonality than adjacent normal breast tissue.

A note on this clone: Its specificity is unknown.

Sample: blood. The chain has TRBV6-5 and TRBJ1-1; a weak D match, TRBD1 (5 bases). The source of this sequence is a person aged 50-59 years with breast cancer. The CDR3 sequence: CASSYMGRVTEAFF. In nucleotides, the CDR3 is TGTGCCAGCAGTTACATGGGGCGCGTCACTGAAGCTTTCTTT.